The 7 T cell receptor beta chains reported below all come from one sample, sequenced in a study of T cell responses to AZD1222 COVID-19 vaccine. Profiling relied on immunoSEQ multiplex PCR, and the TCRdb table lists in-frame clones only, not all of them. Found here are around 80,000 clones, approximately 83% of them singletons; the top ten hold about 1.3%. Sequenced here: peripheral blood, sampled 28 days after the second AZD1222 dose. The receptor source for this set is an adult who received the AZD1222 COVID-19 vaccine.

The V call is TRBV19, the J call TRBJ2-7, with a tentative D call TRBD2 (6 bases). Per the germline V gene, CDR1 is LNHDA and CDR2 is SQIVND (reference sequence). V was shortened by 3 bases and J by 6 bases, with 21 bases between the two germline ends. The CDR3 spans 16 residues. The CDR3 DNA reads as TGTGCCAGTAGTATCGAGGGACTTGACCTCCTATTCGAGCAGTACTTC. Protein: CASSIEGLDLLFEQYF.

This clone showed up just a few times. V and J are TRBV30 and TRBJ1-6; the match to TRBD1 covers 8 bases. Germline assignment: CDR1 GTSNPN and CDR2 SVGIG (reference sequence). The CDR3 runs to 19 residues. Trimming removed 4 bases from V and 0 bases from J; junction bases left unmatched: 14. This CDR3 reads CAWTRAKRDRSSYNSPLHF. CDR3 DNA: TGTGCCTGGACACGAGCTAAGAGGGACAGGAGCTCCTATAATTCACCCCTCCACTTT.

The chain is built from TRBV18 and TRBJ1-5, with 10 bases identical to TRBD1. Germline loops: CDR1 KGHSH, CDR2 LQKENI. Germline trimming cut 3 bases from V and 4 bases from J; bases unmatched to any gene: 6. The CDR3 length is 16 residues. The CDR3 DNA reads TGTGCCAGCTCACCGGCGGGGACAGGGGCGAATCAGCCCCAGCATTTT. Translated, it gives CASSPAGTGANQPQHF.

The chain recombines TRBV5-1 with TRBJ2-7, with 11 bases aligning to TRBD2. Germline CDR1 and CDR2: SGHRS and YFSETQ. The CDR3 loop spans 16 amino acids. The V and J ends lost 2 bases and 5 bases, in that order; junction bases with no gene match: 9. This chain's CDR3 is CASSFGSGRVGDEQYF. The CDR3 nucleotides read TGCGCCAGCAGCTTCGGTAGCGGGAGGGTTGGCGACGAGCAGTACTTC. Combining the CDR3 with reference TRBV5-1 and TRBJ2-7 gives the whole variable domain KAGVTQTPRYLIKTRGQQVTLSCSPISGHRSVSWYQQTPGQGLQFLFEYFSETQRNKGNFPGRFSGRQFSNSRSEMNVSTLELGDSALYLCASSFGSGRVGDEQYFGPGTRLTVT.

V is TRBV27 and J is TRBJ2-7; TRBD1 aligns across 7 bases. CDR1 and CDR2 from the germline V gene are MNHEY and SMNVEV (reference sequence). This CDR3 has 14 amino acids. The V and J ends lost 8 bases and 1 base, in that order; junction bases with no gene match: 8. The CDR3 bases are TGTGCCAGCCAGACAGGGTTTGGGTCCTACGAGCAGTACTTC. Residues: CASQTGFGSYEQYF.

The CDR3 is CATSRDRISNTEAFF. For the CDR3, the DNA is TGTGCCACCAGCAGAGATCGGATCTCGAACACTGAAGCTTTCTTT. The V gene is TRBV15, the J gene TRBJ1-1; D not resolved. The CDR3 is 15 residues long. The germline V gene encodes CDR1 LNHNV and CDR2 YYDKDF (reference sequence). Trimming shortened V by 0 bases and J by 1 base, and 9 bases separated the two germline ends.

The chain employs TRBV7-9 and TRBJ2-1; TRBD2 matches at 9 bases. The V and J ends lost 6 bases and 5 bases, in that order; junction bases with no gene match: 8. The CDR3 runs to 15 residues. The germline CDR1 and CDR2 sequences are SEHNR and FQNEAQ (reference sequence). CDR3 nucleotide sequence: TGTGCCAGCAGTTTATTTAGCGGGAGAGACAATGAGCAGTTCTTC. Amino acids: CASSLFSGRDNEQFF.